This TCR beta chain emerged from a study of siplizumab effects on memory and regulatory T cells (dated by TCRdb to about 2019). Notes on the research overall: The study looked at the effect of siplizumab, an anti-CD2 antibody, on alloreactive T-cell subsets in allogeneic mixed lymphocyte reactions made from human PBMCs.

Study-level results and caveats: Among mappable alloreactive CD4+ clones, the Treg-derived fraction averaged about 70% with siplizumab versus roughly 30% in control reactions. For roughly 75-97% of proliferating CD4+ or CD8+ clones, no naive or memory phenotype could be assigned. Unstimulated naive T cells appeared to be more diverse than memory T cells, and naive cells seemed to make a substantial contribution to the alloresponse. Because sequences below about 10^-5 frequency were poorly captured, only a minor fraction of alloreactive clones could be mapped to unstimulated subsets. Siplizumab significantly lowered the cumulative frequency of alloreactive sequences that could be traced to unstimulated CD4+ memory T cells. Whether proliferating Tregs from siplizumab cultures were suppressive was not functionally confirmed.

There are 14 amino acids in the CDR3, from cysteine to phenylalanine inclusive. This entry keeps only the CDR3 DNA: 42 bases, framed from base 1. Sorted unstimulated T cells and proliferating T cells recovered from mixed lymphocyte reactions underwent TCRbeta CDR3 sequencing. Fresh whole blood from around 10 HLA-typed healthy donors was used as the source from which PBMCs were isolated. To note about this clone: The specificity of this receptor is unknown. Base qualities are not at hand, and no much larger clone is one base apart.

Library preparation employed the immunoSEQ multiplex PCR assay. Each sample had 10^5 or so TCR templates assayed by the deep sequencing platform. Genomic DNA extracted from sorted T cells was used for TCRbeta CDR3 sequencing. As for how the authors treated the data: The R programming language was used for clonal analysis of the TCRbeta CDR3 data. Alloreactive CD4+ and CD8+ clones were defined by comparing unstimulated samples with post-reaction CFSE-low samples. Regulatory or non-regulatory origin of alloreactive CD4+ clones was assigned by matching sequences to the sorted unstimulated Treg and non-Treg repertoires. TCRdb re-hosts the immuneACCESS table, in-frame sequences only. Its copies lack some clones; in the studies checked, an unresolved V gene accounts for under half of them, and the cause for the rest is not known. The D gene and trimming were derived from the DNA, and the V and J assignments and clone size from that table. The sample includes about 100,000 clones, with 80% to 95% observed a single time. 0.14% to 0.15% of the sample is taken by the ten largest.

The receptor comes from a human donor in good health. The specimen was CD4+ T cells sorted from blood. The chain uses TRBV21-1 and TRBJ2-7. TRBV21-1 is described as a pseudogene. The CDR3 is CASSIMTTTYEQYF. The sequenced DNA is TGTGCCAGCAGCATAATGACCACAACCTACGAGCAGTACTTC.